Listed here are 29 T cell receptor beta chains from one sample, sequenced in a study of OX40 agonist ivuxolimab in advanced cancers. TCRdb's table, derived via immunoSEQ multiplex PCR, lists solely in-frame clones and lacks some. Of about 44,000 clones in the sample, roughly 88% were seen once. Sequenced here: CD4+ or CD8+ T cells sorted from blood, sampled in a trial of the OX40 agonist ivuxolimab. The receptors were sampled from an adult with an advanced solid tumor such as melanoma, head and neck, liver or kidney cancer.

V and J are TRBV27 and TRBJ2-7, with a weak D call TRBD2 (5 bases). CDR1 is MNHEY, CDR2 SMNVEV, per germline (reference sequence). Trimming removed 6 bases at V and 1 base at J, with 19 bases between. There are 16 residues in the CDR3. DNA for the CDR3: TGTGCCAGCAGATCCCATGAGGGAAGTCTTTCCTACGAGCAGTACTTC. Residues: CASRSHEGSLSYEQYF.

The V gene is TRBV2, the J gene TRBJ2-7; TRBD1 matches 8 bases. V lost 6 bases, J lost 4 bases, and 8 bases stayed unmatched. The CDR3 length is 14 residues. Germline V gene lookup returns CDR1 SNHLY and CDR2 FYNNEI. The CDR3 region is CASSPADRVYEQYF. CDR3 nucleotides: TGTGCCAGCAGCCCCGCGGACAGGGTTTACGAGCAGTACTTC.

This chain uses TRBV28 with TRBJ2-2, with TRBD1 identical over 12 bases. The CDR3 runs 21 residues. Germline values: CDR1 MDHEN, CDR2 SYDVKM. After removal of 6 bases from V and 1 base from J, the junction contained 18 bases not matched to a gene. The CDR3 DNA reads as TGTGCCAGCAGCTTCGACACCGGGACAGGGGGCTTTACGGGGAACACCGGGGAGCTGTTTTTT. Translated: CASSFDTGTGGFTGNTGELFF.

V gene TRBV9 combines with J gene TRBJ2-3, with D possibly being TRBD1 or TRBD2 (5 bases each). This CDR3 has 14 amino acids. V was cut by 0 bases and J by 4 bases, with 9 bases left in between. Germline lookup yields CDR1 SGDLS and CDR2 YYNGEE. DNA for the CDR3: TGTGCCAGCAGCGTAGGGGGGATTTCAGATACGCAGTATTTT. Protein sequence: CASSVGGISDTQYF. Variable domain in full (rest from reference TRBV9 and TRBJ2-3): DSGVTQTPKHLITATGQRVTLRCSPRSGDLSVYWYQQSLDQGLQFLIQYYNGEERAKGNILERFSAQQFPDLHSELNLSSLELGDSALYFCASSVGGISDTQYFGPGTRLTVL.

This rearrangement joins TRBV5-6 to TRBJ2-7, with a possible D match to TRBD2 (6 bases). The germline gives CDR1 SGHDT, CDR2 YYEEEE. Trimming left V 0 bases short and J 5 bases short, with 12 bases between. This CDR3 is built from 14 residues. CDR3 region: CASSLDGGINEQYF. The DNA of the CDR3 is TGTGCCAGCAGCTTGGATGGGGGGATCAACGAGCAGTACTTC.

The chain has TRBV12-5 and TRBJ2-7; tentative D call: TRBD1 (6 bases). This CDR3 is built from 14 residues. V shed 5 bases and J shed 4 bases, with 15 bases lying between them. CDR1 and CDR2 (germline): LGHNT, FRNRAP. CDR3 in DNA: TGTGCTAGTGGTCCCAGGGGTGAGAAGTACGAGCAGTACGTC. This sequence encodes CASGPRGEKYEQYV.

This chain links TRBV13 with TRBJ1-2; D is possibly TRBD1 (6 bases). Germline V gives CDR1 PRHDT, CDR2 FYEKMQ (reference sequence). There are 15 residues in the CDR3. The germline V and J ends were trimmed by 1 base and 7 bases, with 16 bases remaining between them. The CDR3 DNA reads TGTGCCAGCAGCTTAGATCAGGGGCGCCCTTTTGGCTACACCTTC. This gives the protein CASSLDQGRPFGYTF.

V and J are TRBV5-4 and TRBJ1-2; possible D gene TRBD1, 6 bases. Deletions cut 4 bases from V and 5 bases from J, with 24 bases between. The germline V gene has CDR1 SGHNT and CDR2 YYREEE (reference sequence). This CDR3 region has 17 residues. This chain's CDR3 is CASSPRPGASVIYGYTF. The CDR3 nucleotides are TGTGCCAGCAGCCCCAGGCCGGGGGCCTCCGTAATTTATGGCTACACCTTC.

The chain carries TRBV10-2 and TRBJ1-4; D may be TRBD1 (5 bases). Trimming pared 4 bases from V and 6 bases from J, leaving 15 bases between. The CDR3 is 15 amino acids. CDR1 is WSHSY, CDR2 SAAADI, per germline. The CDR3 loop is CASSGRAGRDEKLFF. As DNA, the CDR3 is TGCGCCAGCAGTGGGAGGGCAGGCAGGGATGAAAAACTGTTTTTT.

The chain recombines TRBV19 with TRBJ2-5, with D possibly matching TRBD2 (5 bases). CDR3 length: 13 residues. The V end lost 5 bases, the J end lost 2 bases, and 9 bases lay between the germline ends. The germline gives CDR1 LNHDA, CDR2 SQIVND (reference sequence). The CDR3 DNA sequence: TGTGCCAGTAGTGCGGACTGGCAAGAGACCCAGTACTTC. This codes for CASSADWQETQYF.

This chain links TRBV5-1 with TRBJ1-4; TRBD1 matches 10 bases. V lost 0 bases, J lost 4 bases, and 3 bases stayed unmatched. CDR3 length: 16 amino acids. The V gene's germline CDR1 is SGHRS and CDR2 YFSETQ. The CDR3 region is CASSLDGQGVNEKLFF. The CDR3 nucleotides read TGCGCCAGCAGCTTGGACGGACAGGGGGTTAATGAAAAACTGTTTTTT.

The chain employs TRBV4-1 and TRBJ1-2; no clear D gene. Between the trimmed V and J ends, which lost 2 bases and 5 bases, there was a span of 12 bases. Germline CDR1 reads MGHRA; CDR2 reads YSYEKL. This CDR3 region has 14 residues. In DNA form, the CDR3 reads TGCGCCAGCAGCCAATCAGACGGAACATATGGCTACACCTTC. It translates to CASSQSDGTYGYTF.

This chain connects TRBV27 to TRBJ2-5; no definite D call. The CDR3 extends over 11 amino acids. Germline loops: CDR1 MNHEY, CDR2 SMNVEV (reference sequence). With 0 bases removed from V and 8 bases from J, the gap between germline ends came to 4 bases. DNA for the CDR3: TGTGCCAGCAGTTTATCCGGAACCCAGTACTTC. The encoded protein is CASSLSGTQYF.

The chain uses TRBV4-3 and TRBJ2-3, with 7 bases identical to TRBD1. The CDR3 loop spans 16 amino acids. J lost 3 bases, V lost 0 bases, and 6 bases had no gene match. CDR1 LGHNA and CDR2 YSLEER come from the germline V gene. CDR3 region: CASSQDRDRRTDTQYF. CDR3 DNA: TGCGCCAGCAGCCAAGACCGGGACAGAAGAACAGATACGCAGTATTTT.

A single count supports this clone. This rearrangement joins TRBV7-9 to TRBJ2-1, with D unclear. This CDR3 contains 16 residues. Germline CDR1 SEHNR, CDR2 FQNEAQ (reference sequence). V gave up 2 bases and J gave up 6 bases, with 17 bases separating them. CDR3 DNA: TGTGCCAGCAGCTTAAAGGCTGGTCCCCCCCCCAATGAGCAGTTCTTC. Translated, it gives CASSLKAGPPPNEQFF.

This rearrangement joins TRBV2 to TRBJ2-3, with D tentatively TRBD2 (7 bases). CDR1 and CDR2 (germline): SNHLY, FYNNEI. Trimming took 5 bases from V and 2 from J, leaving 14 bases between them. There are 15 residues in the CDR3. The CDR3 region is CASSPGGLTTDTQYF. Here the CDR3 DNA reads TGTGCCAGCAGTCCGGGGGGCCTCACCACAGATACGCAGTATTTT.

This chain connects TRBV19 to TRBJ1-3; TRBD1 matches at 8 bases. V dropped 9 bases and J dropped 0; count of bases not matched to a gene: 4. Germline V gene lookup returns CDR1 LNHDA and CDR2 SQIVND (reference sequence). The CDR3 consists of 14 residues. The CDR3 loop is CASIDRGSGNTIYF. In DNA, the CDR3 is TGTGCCAGCATCGACAGGGGCTCTGGAAACACCATATATTTT.

The CDR3 region is CASSQDRGVATEAFF. The DNA of the CDR3 is TGCGCCAGCAGCCAAGACAGGGGGGTGGCCACTGAAGCTTTCTTT. This rearrangement joins TRBV4-1 to TRBJ1-1, with TRBD1 matching over 7 bases. CDR1 is MGHRA, CDR2 YSYEKL, per germline. V trimming: 0 bases; J trimming: 4 bases; junction bases outside the gene matches: 5. The CDR3 is 15 amino acids.

The chain recombines TRBV9 with TRBJ1-1; D gene unclear. The CDR3 runs to 13 residues. Germline assignment: CDR1 SGDLS and CDR2 YYNGEE. Trimming left V 0 bases short and J 4 bases short, with 7 bases between. CDR3 nucleotide sequence: TGTGCCAGCAGCGTAGGGGTGGCCACTGAAGCTTTCTTT. It codes for CASSVGVATEAFF.

Comments on this clone: Compared with germline, one end of the junction differs, possibly owing to a read error. The V call is TRBV10-1, the J call TRBJ2-3; 9 bases are a match to TRBD1. The germline CDR1 and CDR2 sequences are WNHNN and SYGVQD (reference sequence). The CDR3 loop spans 8 amino acids. The CDR3 sequence is CATPGQGF. Here the CDR3 DNA reads TGCGCCACCCCGGGACAGGGTTTT.

The CDR3: CASGQGQGIGGYTF. The DNA of the CDR3 is TGTGCTAGTGGGCAAGGACAGGGGATAGGTGGCTACACCTTC. The chain employs TRBV12-5 and TRBJ1-2, with 9 bases fitting TRBD1. This CDR3 region has 14 residues. With V trimmed by 6 bases and J by 7 bases, 9 bases remained unmatched. CDR1 and CDR2 from the germline V gene are LGHNT and FRNRAP.

The chain couples TRBV7-9 to TRBJ2-2, with TRBD1 matching 9 bases. Germline loops: CDR1 SEHNR, CDR2 FQNEAQ (reference sequence). With V trimmed by 4 bases and J by 3 bases, 6 bases remained unmatched. The length of the CDR3 is 16 residues. In nucleotides, the CDR3 is TGTGCCAGCAGCTCCACCGACAGGGGGTACACCGGGGAGCTGTTTTTT. Its translation: CASSSTDRGYTGELFF. The whole variable domain, filled in from reference TRBV7-9 and TRBJ2-2, reads DTGVSQNPRHKITKRGQNVTFRCDPISEHNRLYWYRQTLGQGPEFLTYFQNEAQLEKSRLLSDRFSAERPKGSFSTLEIQRTEQGDSAMYLCASSSTDRGYTGELFFGEGSRLTVL.

By share, this clone counts as medium-sized. The chain is built from TRBV9 and TRBJ2-7, with D possibly called TRBD1 or TRBD2 (6 bases each). The germline V gene has CDR1 SGDLS and CDR2 YYNGEE. This CDR3 spans 16 amino acids. V lost 4 bases, J lost 1 base, and 18 bases lay in between. In DNA, the CDR3 is TGTGCCAGCAGCCATAACCCCGGGGGCCAGTCCTACGAGCAGTACTTC. This gives the protein CASSHNPGGQSYEQYF.

This chain uses TRBV5-4 with TRBJ2-2; 7 bases map to TRBD1. V dropped 7 bases and J dropped 0; count of bases not matched to a gene: 3. The CDR3 runs 14 residues. CDR1 is SGHNT and CDR2 is YYREEE in the germline V gene (reference sequence). For the CDR3, the DNA is TGTGCCAGCGTACAGGGGCCGAACACCGGGGAGCTGTTTTTT. Encoded protein: CASVQGPNTGELFF. The entire variable domain, with the rest obtained from reference TRBV5-4 and TRBJ2-2, is as follows: ETGVTQSPTHLIKTRGQQVTLRCSSQSGHNTVSWYQQALGQGPQFIFQYYREEENGRGNFPPRFSGLQFPNYSSELNVNALELDDSALYLCASVQGPNTGELFFGEGSRLTVL.

The chain is built from TRBV27 and TRBJ1-2; D ambiguous. This CDR3 comprises 15 residues. Trimming took 6 bases from V and 2 from J, leaving 16 bases between them. CDR1 and CDR2 (germline): MNHEY, SMNVEV (reference sequence). The DNA of the CDR3 is TGTGCCAGCAGCCTTATATCCGACACGAACTATGGCTACACCTTC. Its protein is CASSLISDTNYGYTF.

J is TRBJ1-1 and V is TRBV2; D not resolved. Germline lookup yields CDR1 SNHLY and CDR2 FYNNEI. CDR3 size: 12 residues. V lost 6 bases, J lost 1 base, and 6 bases lay in between. The CDR3 nucleotides read TGTGCCAGCAGGGACGGGAACACTGAAGCTTTCTTT. Protein product: CASRDGNTEAFF.

The chain is built from TRBV4-2 and TRBJ2-2; D is possibly TRBD1 (6 bases). The V gene lost 3 bases and the J gene lost 6 bases, with 17 bases spanning the gap. The CDR3 has 16 residues. Germline CDR1 LGHNA, CDR2 YNFKEQ. CDR3 sequence (DNA): TGTGCCAGCAGCCATAAATCAGGGGAAGGTGCCGGGGAGCTGTTTTTT. It specifies CASSHKSGEGAGELFF.

The chain uses TRBV2 and TRBJ1-6; D is unresolved. The ends were cut back, 9 bases at V and 7 bases at J, with 22 bases in the middle. The CDR3 consists of 16 residues. Germline V CDR1 and CDR2: SNHLY, FYNNEI. CDR3 nucleotide sequence: TGTGCCAGGCGAACTTCAGCTTCCCCCTTCAATTCACCCCTCCACTTT. Protein sequence: CARRTSASPFNSPLHF.

This clone was found once. The J gene is TRBJ1-2, the V gene TRBV7-9, with D maybe TRBD1 (5 bases). Germline V CDR1 and CDR2: SEHNR, FQNEAQ (reference sequence). This CDR3 is 14 amino acids long. V dropped 5 bases and J dropped 3 bases, with 13 bases sitting between them. The CDR3 here is CASSPPGRDYGYTF. The CDR3 region has the DNA TGTGCCAGCAGCCCCCCCGGCAGGGACTATGGCTACACCTTC.